These 2 T cell receptor beta chains were all obtained from the same sample, sequenced in a study of T cell responses to AZD1222 COVID-19 vaccine. TCRdb keeps only in-frame clones here, not all; method: immunoSEQ multiplex PCR. The data contain some 200,000 clones, about nine tenths of them singletons. The material sequenced was peripheral blood, taken 28 days after the second AZD1222 dose. Every receptor here comes from an adult who received the AZD1222 COVID-19 vaccine.

This chain connects TRBV6-5 to TRBJ1-1; D is unclear. The CDR3 length is 14 residues. Trimming removed 0 bases from V and 5 bases from J, with 10 bases in between. Germline CDR1 is MNHEY and CDR2 is SVGAGI. The CDR3 nucleotides read TGTGCCAGCAGTTACTCGACCGGCTGGACTGAAGCTTTCTTT. It is translated as CASSYSTGWTEAFF.

V is TRBV11-2 and J is TRBJ1-5; D is uncertain. This CDR3 is 14 amino acids long. The V gene's germline CDR1 is SGHAT and CDR2 FQNNGV. Trimming stripped 1 base from V and 0 bases from J, with 4 bases between. Here the CDR3 reads CASSLGDSNQPQHF. As DNA, the CDR3 is TGTGCCAGCAGCTTAGGAGATAGCAATCAGCCCCAGCATTTT.